Sequencing of this T cell receptor beta chain was carried out in a study of molecular identifiers for immune sequencing clone quantification. With listed TCR primers and previously described methods, bulk TCR libraries were prepared. TCRdb re-derived calls from the PCR reads in MiXCR, one entry per CDR3 protein. The sample yields around 460,000 distinct CDR3 sequences, around 23% seen once. Study conclusions and caveats: Clones of above 20 RNA copies carried over 98% of effector molecules; in naive cells they carried under 1%. Barcode collisions between identical TCR molecules could shrink estimates of highly expanded clone sizes.

A word on this clonotype: No antigen is known for it.

V lost 1 base and J 2 bases, leaving 6 bases between the germline ends. The length of the CDR3 is 15 residues. The rearrangement uses TRBV12-3 or TRBV12-4 and TRBJ2-6; D unclear. What was sequenced was naive CD8+ T cells from blood, with Jurkat cell RNA spiked in. Subset defined: FACS-sorted CD8+CD4-CCR7+CD45RA+ naive T cells. The sequence came from a human donor in good health. Some libraries in this study had Jurkat cell RNA spiked in. The DNA of the CDR3 is TGTGCCAGCAGTTTAGGGTGTACTGGGGCCAACGTCCTGACTTTC. This codes for CASSLGCTGANVLTF.